This T cell receptor beta chain was sequenced during a study of T cell responses to AZD1222 COVID-19 vaccine. Looking at the study overall: Pooled together were second doses at about 4 or about 12 weeks.

The germline CDR1 and CDR2 sequences are SEHNR and FQNEAQ (reference sequence). V lost 5 bases and J 6 bases, leaving 13 bases between the germline ends. The CDR3 extends over 14 amino acids. TCRdb's copy holds only in-frame clones and misses some; the assay was immunoSEQ multiplex PCR. The repertoire holds about 96,000 clones, with almost 90% as singletons. The chain combines TRBV7-9 with TRBJ2-2, with D possibly TRBD2 on 5 matching bases. Sequencing used peripheral blood, obtained on day 0 of AZD1222 vaccination. This clonotype was obtained from an adult in good health. This CDR3 reads CASSPGLLPGELFF. CDR3 sequence (DNA): TGTGCCAGCAGCCCCGGACTCCTCCCCGGGGAGCTGTTTTTT.